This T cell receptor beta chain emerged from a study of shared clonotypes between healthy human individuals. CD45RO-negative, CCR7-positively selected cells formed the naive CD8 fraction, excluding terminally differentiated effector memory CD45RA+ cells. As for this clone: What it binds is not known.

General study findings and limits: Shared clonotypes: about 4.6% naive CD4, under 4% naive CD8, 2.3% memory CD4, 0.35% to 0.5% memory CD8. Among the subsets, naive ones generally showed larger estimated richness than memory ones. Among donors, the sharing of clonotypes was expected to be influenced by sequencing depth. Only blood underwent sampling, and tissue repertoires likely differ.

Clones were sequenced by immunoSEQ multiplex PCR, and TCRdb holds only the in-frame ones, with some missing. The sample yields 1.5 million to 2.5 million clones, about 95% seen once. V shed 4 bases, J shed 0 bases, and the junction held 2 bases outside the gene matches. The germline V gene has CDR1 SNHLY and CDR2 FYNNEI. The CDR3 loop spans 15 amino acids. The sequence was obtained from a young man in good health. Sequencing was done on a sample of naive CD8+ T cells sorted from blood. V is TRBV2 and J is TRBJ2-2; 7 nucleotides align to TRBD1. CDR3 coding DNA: TGTGCCAGCAGTGTGGGGACAGCGAACACCGGGGAGCTGTTTTTT. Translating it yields CASSVGTANTGELFF.